Below, one T cell receptor beta chain is given with its context. Its antigen has not been determined. The junction departs from the called germline gene at one end, perhaps through a read error. This specimen comes from a study of tumor-infiltrating lymphocytes in glioblastoma multiforme (TCRdb year 2017). About the study as a whole: The study tested whether intratumoral genomic heterogeneity fosters TIL diversity by jointly investigating somatic mutations, TIL diversity and immune response activity.

General conclusions and limits of the study: T cells were not sorted into functional subsets, which the authors noted as a future improvement. Clone frequencies may be distorted by RNA-based TCR sequencing because unequal numbers of TCR transcripts are carried by T cells. Generalizability is limited because the TCR and somatic mutation analysis included only one glioblastoma patient.

The CDR3 runs 12 amino acids, cysteine and phenylalanine included. The sequence is cut down to CDR3 DNA, 36 bases in frame from base 1. Taken from the germline V gene (reference sequence), the CDR1 and CDR2 loops are DFQATT and SNEGSKA. The AllPrep DNA/RNA mini kit was used to purify genomic DNA and total RNA at the same time from each of the approximately ten tumor samples. Every RNA sample had an RNA integrity number above 6.5 and an OD 260/280 ratio above 1.9. A modified ARM-PCR protocol with multiple V-beta primers and a C-beta primer was used to build TCRB libraries from RNA via three nested multiplex PCR rounds. ProtoScript II Reverse Transcriptase and a C-beta primer were used to synthesize TCRB-specific cDNA from around 0.52 ug total RNA. No unique molecular identifiers were described for the TCRB libraries. In the third PCR, barcodes and adapters were added over roughly 23 cycles with Deep VentR (exo-) polymerase, and the 250-500 bp bands were then gel purified. An Illumina HiSeq 2500 generating 250 bp paired-end reads was used to sequence the TCRB libraries. Processing in the source paper ran as follows. Reads were cleaned with Trimmomatic, merged with FLASH, assigned V, D and J segments with MiGEC, and analyzed with VDJtools. VDJtools was used to calculate the Shannon-Wiener diversity index, which quantified repertoire diversity. The public reads were reanalyzed by TCRdb: fastp trimming at Q25, MiXCR alignment, in-frame beta chains only. Every CDR3 protein is listed once, alongside the most common genes and DNA of its rows. TCRdb assigned the V and J calls; the authors' analysis was not used. Recorded for this sample are about 8,400 distinct CDR3 sequences; 74% of them occurred a single time. The ten largest clones take up less than 55% of the sample.

This clonotype was obtained from a male donor with glioblastoma. The V gene is TRBV20-1 and the J gene is TRBJ1-4; no D segment can be confidently identified. What was sequenced was brain tumor tissue. The CDR3 sequence is CSASLRNETLFF. In nucleotides, the sequence is TGCAGTGCTAGTCTGCGTAATGAAACACTGTTTTTT.